The present T cell receptor beta chain was sequenced within a study of blood T cell repertoires in COVID-19. Across the study: The United States, Italy and Spain supplied acute and convalescent COVID-19 samples. Sample material is recorded as cDNA or gDNA derived from T cells, B-cell-depleted T cells, or PBMCs.

Germline CDR1 is SGHRS and CDR2 is YFSETQ. The CDR3 totals 15 residues. Trimming left V 6 bases short and J 8 bases short, with 20 bases between. In the original workflow: It was from reference gene primer amplification that nucleated cell counts were estimated. Clones were read by immunoSEQ multiplex PCR, and TCRdb kept only the in-frame ones, dropping some. That table furnishes V, J and clone size, whereas the DNA furnished D and trimming. The sample holds about 88,000 clones; roughly 87% are singletons and the top ten take over 12%. The sample consisted of peripheral blood. The chain has TRBV5-1 and TRBJ1-4; D is perhaps TRBD1 (5 bases). The clonotype was recovered from a male donor with acute or convalescent COVID-19. CDR3 protein: CASTLKGGANEKLFF. CDR3 nucleotides: TGCGCCAGCACCCTAAAGGGCGGGGCGAACGAAAAACTGTTTTTT.